Below are 7 T cell receptor beta chains sequenced from a single sample in a study of cytomegalovirus exposure and HLA in healthy donors. PCR amplification relied on 60 Vbeta primers (plus 13 Jbeta primers). Measured with immunoSEQ multiplex PCR; TCRdb has only the in-frame clones, and not every one. The table shows about 96,000 clones, with roughly 80% occurring only once. The specimen was PBMCs. These receptors were collected from a man aged 45-65 years in good health and CMV-seropositive.

This clone was counted once. This chain uses TRBV7-9 with TRBJ2-5; the match to TRBD1 covers 7 bases. The CDR3 extends over 14 amino acids. The trim removed 3 bases at V and 2 bases at J, leaving 3 bases unmatched. Germline loops: CDR1 SEHNR, CDR2 FQNEAQ (reference sequence). CDR3 sequence: CASSLGTAQETQYF. CDR3 DNA sequence: TGTGCCAGCAGCTTGGGGACAGCTCAAGAGACCCAGTACTTC.

The V and J genes are TRBV10-3 and TRBJ1-2; 8 bases line up with TRBD1. Trimming at V came to 6 bases and at J to 0 bases, leaving 0 bases not matched to a gene. The germline gives CDR1 ENHRY, CDR2 SYGVKD. The CDR3 contains 13 residues. CDR3 amino acids: CAIRDRANYGYTF. In DNA, the CDR3 is TGTGCCATCAGGGACAGGGCTAACTATGGCTACACCTTC.

This chain links TRBV7-2 with TRBJ2-7; a weak D match, TRBD1 (5 bases). Between the trimmed V and J ends, which lost 2 bases and 2 bases, there was a span of 7 bases. CDR3 length: 13 amino acids. The germline V gene has CDR1 SGHTA and CDR2 FQGNSA. DNA for the CDR3: TGTGCCAGCAGCTTACAGGGTGCCTACGAGCAGTACTTC. Amino acids: CASSLQGAYEQYF.

This chain links TRBV28 with TRBJ2-7; 12 bases are a match to TRBD1. This CDR3 is 16 amino acids long. Trimming took 3 bases from V and 5 from J; bases not matched to a gene: 8. Germline V gene data show CDR1 as MDHEN and CDR2 as SYDVKM. The CDR3 region has the DNA TGTGCCAGCAGTTTCTCTTCGGGACAGGGGGCCGACGAGCAGTACTTC. This codes for CASSFSSGQGADEQYF.

The V call is TRBV7-2, the J call TRBJ1-3; possibly TRBD1 for D (5 bases). Germline V lookup: CDR1 SGHTA, CDR2 FQGNSA. Trimming shortened V by 1 base and J by 2 bases, and 9 bases separated the two germline ends. The CDR3 contains 15 residues. CDR3 in amino acids: CASSLVGGAGNTIYF. CDR3 nucleotide sequence: TGTGCCAGCAGCTTAGTGGGGGGGGCTGGAAACACCATATATTTT.

Here the CDR3 reads CASSPDLIAGDYGYTF. The CDR3 region has the DNA TGTGCCAGTAGTCCGGATCTCATAGCGGGTGACTATGGCTACACCTTC. V and J are TRBV19 and TRBJ1-2; D not certain. This CDR3 is 16 amino acids long. The germline V gene has CDR1 LNHDA and CDR2 SQIVND (reference sequence). V dropped 5 bases and J dropped 3 bases, with 19 bases sitting between them.

The V and J genes are TRBV7-8 and TRBJ2-7; perhaps TRBD2 as D (5 bases). With 2 bases removed from V and 6 bases from J, the gap between germline ends came to 8 bases. The CDR3 is made up of 12 amino acids. Germline CDR1 is SGHVS and CDR2 is FQNEAQ. The CDR3 sequence: CASSLRGREQYF. The CDR3, as DNA: TGTGCCAGCAGCTTAAGAGGGCGCGAGCAGTACTTC.